Shown below are 18 T cell receptor beta chains from a single sample sequenced in a study of blood T cell repertoires in COVID-19. Using immunoSEQ multiplex PCR, the repertoire was profiled, and TCRdb retains in-frame clones only, with some absent. The sample includes a few hundred thousand clones, about 90% of them seen just once. The sample consisted of PBMCs or T cells enriched from blood (not recorded which). Receptors originate from a woman between 25 and 40 years old who had recovered from COVID-19.

The genes are TRBV21-1 and TRBJ2-7; the table calls TRBD2, which could not be checked here. TRBV21-1 is a documented pseudogene. CDR3 size: 15 residues. CDR3 sequence (DNA): TGTGCCAGCAGCTTCACCGGGGGAAGGAGCTGCGAGCAGTACTTC. Its protein product is CASSFTGGRSCEQYF.

This chain connects TRBV28 to TRBJ2-2; D is possibly TRBD1 (5 bases). The CDR3 extends over 15 amino acids. V lost 7 bases and J lost 1, with 13 bases in between. From germline, CDR1 is MDHEN and CDR2 SYDVKM. The CDR3 DNA is TGTGCCAGCAAATTTTCCGACAGGAACACCGGGGAGCTGTTTTTT. Protein: CASKFSDRNTGELFF.

This chain links TRBV4-1 with TRBJ2-3, with 7 bases that match TRBD2. V shed 1 base and J 5 bases; nucleotides not matched to a gene: 3. This CDR3 region has 14 residues. Germline CDR1 MGHRA, CDR2 YSYEKL. The CDR3 DNA is TGCGCCAGCAGCCAAGGACTAGCTCAAGATACGCAGTATTTT. It specifies CASSQGLAQDTQYF.

This chain joins TRBV11-3 and TRBJ2-7; D gene ambiguous. V shed 5 bases and J shed 4 bases, with 12 bases lying between them. Per germline, CDR1 SGHNT and CDR2 YENEEA. The CDR3 runs 13 residues. This CDR3 is CASSLEEGYEQYF. The CDR3 DNA follows: TGTGCCAGCAGCCTCGAGGAAGGATACGAGCAGTACTTC.

The chain recombines TRBV29-1 with TRBJ2-3; TRBD2 is a possible D gene (6 bases). The CDR3 sequence is 14 residues long. Trimming removed 7 bases at V and 4 bases at J, with 18 bases between. Germline CDR1 is SQVTM and CDR2 is ANQGSEA. DNA of the CDR3: TGCAGCGCCCACTCTAGCGAGAGGGCAGATACGCAGTATTTT. It specifies CSAHSSERADTQYF.

The table lists this clone with a few counts. The V and J genes are TRBV2 and TRBJ1-2; no clear D gene. In germline, CDR1 is SNHLY, CDR2 FYNNEI. This CDR3 is 13 amino acids long. V lost 6 bases and J 8 bases, leaving 16 bases between the germline ends. The CDR3 nucleotides read TGTGCCAGCAGAGGTAATCCGGGAGGAGGCTACACCTTC. Amino acids: CASRGNPGGGYTF.

J is TRBJ2-1 and V is TRBV28; 13 positions agree with TRBD2. CDR1 is MDHEN, CDR2 SYDVKM, per germline. V lost 5 bases and J lost 6; bases outside the gene matches: 7. This CDR3 contains 16 residues. The CDR3 region has the DNA TGTGCCAGCAGTCCTTGGACTAGCGGGGGCCGCAATGAGCAGTTCTTC. Its protein product is CASSPWTSGGRNEQFF.

This rearrangement joins TRBV5-1 to TRBJ2-3, with 15 bases matching TRBD2. V lost 2 bases and J lost 3; bases outside the gene matches: 4. Germline assignment: CDR1 SGHRS and CDR2 YFSETQ. The CDR3 contains 17 residues. This CDR3 reads CASSFGLAGGITDTQYF. The CDR3 DNA reads as TGCGCCAGCAGCTTTGGACTAGCGGGAGGGATTACAGATACGCAGTATTTT.

The chain links TRBV14 to TRBJ1-2, with D possibly TRBD1 on 5 matching bases. With 4 bases removed from V and 7 bases from J, the gap between germline ends came to 13 bases. The CDR3 spans 13 residues. The germline V gene encodes CDR1 SGHDN and CDR2 FVKESK. The CDR3 DNA is TGTGCCAGCAGCCTTTCAGGGATCGGTGGCTACACCTTC. Encoded protein: CASSLSGIGGYTF. The full variable domain, completed using reference TRBV14 and TRBJ1-2, is EAGVTQFPSHSVIEKGQTVTLRCDPISGHDNLYWYRRVMGKEIKFLLHFVKESKQDESGMPNNRFLAERTGGTYSTLKVQPAELEDSGVYFCASSLSGIGGYTFGSGTRLTVV.

The chain joins TRBV4-1 to TRBJ1-4; D ambiguous. Deletions cut 4 bases from V and 8 bases from J, with 17 bases between. The CDR3 is 15 residues long. Looked up from germline, CDR1 is MGHRA and CDR2 is YSYEKL. CDR3 sequence reads: CASSPRGPRLEKLFF. In DNA, the CDR3 is TGCGCCAGCAGCCCTCGCGGCCCGCGGTTAGAAAAACTGTTTTTT.

The chain links TRBV6-7 to TRBJ1-2, with 9 bases fitting TRBD1. TRBV6-7 is noted as an ORF with a role that remains uncertain. The CDR3 loop spans 17 amino acids. Losses at the gene ends were 2 bases for V and 7 bases for J; bases not matched to a gene: 14. The CDR3 reads CASSYTTIAGTGFGYTF. The CDR3 DNA reads TGTGCCAGCAGTTACACCACGATTGCCGGGACAGGGTTTGGCTACACCTTC.

This rearrangement joins TRBV20-1 to TRBJ2-5; D is perhaps TRBD2 (5 bases). CDR3 size: 11 residues. Germline assignment: CDR1 DFQATT and CDR2 SNEGSKA (reference sequence). V lost 3 bases to trimming and J lost 9 bases, with 11 bases between them. CDR3 region: CSASNQRPQYF. DNA for the CDR3: TGCAGTGCTAGTAATCAGCGGCCCCAGTACTTC.

The CDR3 is CASSLHTQFMETF. CDR3 DNA: TGTGCCAGCAGTTTGCACACCCAGTTCATGGAGACCTTC. This sequence joins TRBV12-3 or TRBV12-4 and TRBJ1-2; no firm D call. This CDR3 is 13 amino acids long. V lost 3 bases and J 14 bases, leaving 19 bases between the germline ends.

The V call is TRBV5-4, the J call TRBJ2-7, with TRBD1 matching 8 bases. With V trimmed by 0 bases and J by 1 base, 3 bases remained unmatched. The CDR3 consists of 15 residues. Germline V lookup: CDR1 SGHNT, CDR2 YYREEE (reference sequence). CDR3 DNA: TGTGCCAGCAGCTTGGTAACAGGGGGGTCCTACGAGCAGTACTTC. Protein sequence: CASSLVTGGSYEQYF.

The J gene is TRBJ2-7, the V gene TRBV10-2; the match to TRBD2 covers 15 bases. Germline V gene data show CDR1 as WSHSY and CDR2 as SAAADI. The CDR3 sequence is 16 residues long. V lost 7 bases to trimming and J lost 0 bases; unmatched junction nucleotides: 4. This CDR3 reads CASKPGLAGGSYEQYF. DNA of the CDR3: TGCGCCAGCAAGCCGGGACTAGCGGGAGGCTCCTACGAGCAGTACTTC.

This chain uses TRBV4-1 with TRBJ1-3, with D perhaps TRBD1 (6 bases). The CDR3 covers 16 residues. CDR1 is MGHRA, CDR2 YSYEKL, per germline. V lost 3 bases and J lost 0, with 12 bases in between. Here the CDR3 reads CASSQLTGSSGNTIYF. The CDR3 DNA is TGCGCCAGCAGCCAGCTAACAGGGAGCTCTGGAAACACCATATATTTT.

CDR3 bases: TGTGCCAGCAGAATGACAGAGAACACTGAAGCTTTCTTT. Encoded protein: CASRMTENTEAFF. The chain joins TRBV27 to TRBJ1-1; possible D gene TRBD1, 5 bases. Germline V gene sequence: CDR1 MNHEY, CDR2 SMNVEV (reference sequence). This CDR3 spans 13 amino acids. Trimming took 6 bases from V and 1 from J, leaving 9 bases between them.

The rearrangement links TRBV10-3 to TRBJ1-2, with a tentative D call TRBD1 (6 bases). The germline V gene encodes CDR1 ENHRY and CDR2 SYGVKD. The CDR3 totals 16 residues. V was pared by 0 bases and J by 0 bases, with 11 bases between. The CDR3 nucleotides are TGTGCCATCAGTGAGTCAAGACAGGTTGCTAACTATGGCTACACCTTC. This encodes CAISESRQVANYGYTF.